One sample yielded the 14 T cell receptor beta chains listed below, sequenced in a study of blood T cell repertoires in COVID-19. The assay was immunoSEQ multiplex PCR, and TCRdb's table has in-frame clones only and misses some. Of some 180,000 clones listed, 75% to 90% are singletons. Sequencing was performed on PBMCs or T cells enriched from blood (not recorded which). These receptors all stem from a man aged 35-49 years who had recovered from COVID-19.

This clone came up a few times. The J gene is TRBJ1-1, the V gene TRBV3-1 (or the pseudogene TRBV3-2); 8 nucleotides line up with TRBD1. Looked up from germline, CDR1 is LGHDT and CDR2 is YNNKEL (reference sequence). V lost 5 bases to trimming and J lost 5 bases; unmatched junction nucleotides: 10. CDR3 length: 15 amino acids. The CDR3 DNA sequence: TGTGCCAGCAGCGCCCGGACAGGGCAAGGTACTGAAGCTTTCTTT. Translation: CASSARTGQGTEAFF.

The chain recombines TRBV9 with TRBJ2-5; 7 bases map to TRBD2. CDR3 length: 15 amino acids. Germline loops: CDR1 SGDLS, CDR2 YYNGEE. The V gene end was trimmed by 4 bases and the J gene end by 2 bases; junction bases not matched to a gene: 8. This CDR3 reads CASSTSGAGQETQYF. CDR3 bases: TGTGCCAGCAGCACCAGCGGGGCGGGGCAAGAGACCCAGTACTTC.

J is TRBJ2-3 and V is TRBV4-1; 7 nucleotides line up with TRBD2. Germline trimming cut 4 bases from V and 0 bases from J; bases unmatched to any gene: 13. This CDR3 region has 18 residues. Germline V lookup: CDR1 MGHRA, CDR2 YSYEKL. The CDR3 DNA is TGCGCCAGCAGCCTTTGGTCCTCCTCTAGCGGTAGCACAGATACGCAGTATTTT. It is translated as CASSLWSSSSGSTDTQYF.

The chain carries TRBV24-1 and TRBJ2-1; tentative D call: TRBD2 (5 bases). Between the trimmed V and J ends, which lost 3 bases and 9 bases, there was a span of 14 bases. This CDR3 is built from 14 residues. Germline-derived CDR1 and CDR2 are KGHDR and SFDVKD. The CDR3 here is CATSDGRHGGEQFF. The CDR3 coding sequence is TGTGCCACCAGTGATGGGCGCCATGGAGGTGAGCAGTTCTTC.

The chain couples TRBV5-1 to TRBJ2-5; 7 bases line up with TRBD2. J lost 1 base, V lost 5 bases, and 8 bases had no gene match. Germline loops: CDR1 SGHRS, CDR2 YFSETQ. The CDR3 extends over 15 amino acids. Here the CDR3 reads CASSKLAASQETQYF. The CDR3 DNA reads TGCGCCAGCAGTAAGCTAGCGGCCTCCCAAGAGACCCAGTACTTC.

The gene calls are TRBV5-1 and TRBJ1-2, with D tentatively TRBD1 (6 bases). From germline, CDR1 is SGHRS and CDR2 YFSETQ. The CDR3 spans 14 residues. V gave up 0 bases and J gave up 3 bases, with 9 bases separating them. This CDR3 is CASSLVGADYGYTF. CDR3 in DNA: TGCGCCAGCAGCTTGGTGGGGGCGGACTATGGCTACACCTTC.

This rearrangement joins TRBV18 to TRBJ1-6; D might be TRBD1 (5 bases). Germline CDR1 and CDR2: KGHSH and LQKENI. V gave up 3 bases and J gave up 8 bases, with 14 bases separating them. CDR3 length: 15 amino acids. The CDR3 is CASSPPGDRYSPLHF. In nucleotides, the CDR3 is TGTGCCAGCTCACCGCCTGGCGACAGATATTCACCCCTCCACTTT.

The CDR3 nucleotides read TGTGCCAGCAGCCCGCTGTCGGGGAGCACTGAAGCTTTCTTT. Translated: CASSPLSGSTEAFF. The rearrangement joins TRBV11-2 to TRBJ1-1; D gene uncertain. Trimming left V 5 bases short and J 4 bases short, with 14 bases between. This CDR3 is built from 14 residues. Germline V gene sequence: CDR1 SGHAT, CDR2 FQNNGV.

The rearrangement joins TRBV27 to TRBJ1-1; D is uncertain. The length of the CDR3 is 11 residues. Trimming removed 6 bases from V and 11 bases from J, with 13 bases in between. Germline V gene lookup returns CDR1 MNHEY and CDR2 SMNVEV (reference sequence). Written as DNA, the CDR3 is TGTGCCAGCAGGACTGGGAGAGAGGCTTTCTTT. Translated, it gives CASRTGREAFF.

J is TRBJ1-1 and V is TRBV29-1, with D tentatively TRBD1 (5 bases). Per germline, CDR1 SQVTM and CDR2 ANQGSEA. The V end was cut by 1 base, the J end by 5 bases, with 14 bases between. CDR3 length: 14 amino acids. The DNA of the CDR3 is TGCAGCGTTGAAGCTAGAGGGAGGGGAACTGAAGCTTTCTTT. Translated, it gives CSVEARGRGTEAFF.

The chain uses TRBV2 and TRBJ1-6; 7 bases fit TRBD1. The CDR3 sequence is 17 residues long. J lost 4 bases, V lost 2 bases, and 8 bases had no gene match. The germline gives CDR1 SNHLY, CDR2 FYNNEI. CDR3 nucleotide sequence: TGTGCCAGCAGTGAACGGACAGGACCAACATATAATTCACCCCTCCACTTT. This sequence encodes CASSERTGPTYNSPLHF.

The sample holds a few counts of this clone. The V gene is TRBV30, the J gene TRBJ1-2, with 7 positions matching TRBD1. Germline V gives CDR1 GTSNPN, CDR2 SVGIG (reference sequence). V lost 3 bases, J lost 5 bases, and 15 bases stayed unmatched. This CDR3 contains 16 residues. Here the CDR3 reads CAWSLVERQGPYGYTF. Here the CDR3 DNA reads TGTGCCTGGAGCCTTGTCGAGAGACAGGGCCCTTATGGCTACACCTTC.

This sequence joins TRBV30 and TRBJ1-4; 7 nucleotides align to TRBD1. Losses at the gene ends were 2 bases for V and 8 bases for J; bases not matched to a gene: 8. Germline CDR1 GTSNPN, CDR2 SVGIG (reference sequence). The CDR3 length is 14 residues. The DNA of the CDR3 is TGTGCCTGGAGTTCGGGGGACAGTAAGGAAAAACTGTTTTTT. Translated: CAWSSGDSKEKLFF.

The DNA for the CDR3 is TGCGCCAGCAGCTTGACTAGCGGGGGGGCCGGCAATGAGCAGTTCTTC. Protein: CASSLTSGGAGNEQFF. The chain employs TRBV5-1 and TRBJ2-1; TRBD2 aligns across 13 bases. The CDR3 is 16 residues long. Looked up from germline, CDR1 is SGHRS and CDR2 is YFSETQ. The ends lost 1 base at V and 6 bases at J; junction bases unmatched: 4.